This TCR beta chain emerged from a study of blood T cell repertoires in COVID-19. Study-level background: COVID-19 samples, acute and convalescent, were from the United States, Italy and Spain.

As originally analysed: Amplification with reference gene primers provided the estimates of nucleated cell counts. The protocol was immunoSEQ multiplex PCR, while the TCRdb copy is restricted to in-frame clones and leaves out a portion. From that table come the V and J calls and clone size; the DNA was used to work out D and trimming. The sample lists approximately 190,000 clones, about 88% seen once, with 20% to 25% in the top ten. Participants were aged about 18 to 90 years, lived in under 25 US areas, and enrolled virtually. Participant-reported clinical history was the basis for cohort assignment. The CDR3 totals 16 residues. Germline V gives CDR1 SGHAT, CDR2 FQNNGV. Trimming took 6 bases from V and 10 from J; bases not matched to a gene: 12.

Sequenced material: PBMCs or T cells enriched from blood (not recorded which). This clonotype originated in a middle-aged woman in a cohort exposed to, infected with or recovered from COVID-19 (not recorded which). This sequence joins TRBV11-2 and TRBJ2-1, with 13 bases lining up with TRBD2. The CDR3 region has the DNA TGTGCCAGCAGTCTGACTAGCGGGAGGCCTCTGGAGGAGCAGTTCTTC. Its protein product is CASSLTSGRPLEEQFF.